Below, 6 T cell receptor beta chains from the same sample are listed, as sequenced in a study of T-cell memory formation after mild COVID-19. From the 5' RACE reads, TCRdb called clonotypes with MiXCR, one entry per CDR3 protein. The sample holds fewer than 450,000 distinct CDR3 sequences; 24% are singletons and the top ten take around 9.5%. The sequenced material came from PBMCs or a T cell subset sorted from them (not recorded which). The receptors were sampled from an adult woman who had mild COVID-19 (a few samples of this study predate the infection). Cell type and time point are not known.

The V gene is TRBV5-4, the J gene TRBJ1-1; D is unresolved. This CDR3 has 15 residues. V lost 0 bases, J lost 4 bases, and 13 bases lay in between. Germline V gene data show CDR1 as SGHNT and CDR2 as YYREEE (reference sequence). CDR3 coding DNA: TGTGCCAGCAGCTTGGCAGGTGAGGGTGGCACTGAAGCTTTCTTT. As protein: CASSLAGEGGTEAFF.

The V and J genes are TRBV7-3 and TRBJ2-3; the D is unclear. Germline values: CDR1 SGHTA, CDR2 FQGTGA. This CDR3 has 14 residues. The V end was cut by 5 bases, the J end by 2 bases, with 11 bases between. CDR3 in amino acids: CASSPADLTDTQYF. The CDR3 DNA follows: TGTGCCAGCAGCCCAGCAGATCTCACAGATACGCAGTATTTT.

J is TRBJ2-7 and V is TRBV4-2; TRBD1 or TRBD2 may be the D gene (9 bases each). In germline, CDR1 is LGHNA, CDR2 YNFKEQ. Trimming removed 2 bases from V and 5 bases from J, with 19 bases in between. This CDR3 has 16 amino acids. CDR3 in amino acids: CASSQRGQGLAHEQYF. CDR3 in DNA: TGTGCCAGCAGCCAAAGGGGACAGGGACTAGCCCACGAGCAGTACTTC.

The chain carries TRBV5-1 and TRBJ2-3; 9 bases match TRBD2. The CDR3 is made up of 15 amino acids. The V and J ends lost 5 bases and 6 bases, in that order; junction bases with no gene match: 10. The V gene's germline CDR1 is SGHRS and CDR2 YFSETQ. The CDR3 reads CASSRAGGPPDTQYF. CDR3 coding DNA: TGCGCCAGCAGTAGGGCGGGGGGGCCTCCGGATACGCAGTATTTT.

CDR3 region: CASSTAVVGGELFF. The CDR3 nucleotides are TGTGCCAGCAGCACGGCGGTGGTGGGCGGGGAGCTGTTTTTT. The chain employs TRBV25-1 and TRBJ2-2; no reliable D call. V dropped 6 bases and J dropped 7 bases, with 15 bases sitting between them. The CDR3 spans 14 residues. CDR1 is MGHDK and CDR2 is SYGVNS in the germline V gene.

The count of this clonotype is one. In DNA form, the CDR3 reads TGTGCCAGCAGTTCTTGGACAGGGGATCAGCCCCAGCATTTT. Its translation is CASSSWTGDQPQHF. The V call is TRBV6-5, the J call TRBJ1-5; 9 positions agree with TRBD1. Unmatched junction bases numbered 3, after V lost 4 bases and J lost 5 bases. Germline lookup yields CDR1 MNHEY and CDR2 SVGAGI. CDR3 length equals 14 residues.